This T cell receptor beta chain comes out of a study of T cells in Graves' hyperthyroidism and ophthalmopathy. TCR beta CDR3 regions were amplified from RNA. HTBI primers were employed in a first-round RT-PCR of the TCR CDR3. Each CDR3 protein gets one entry after TCRdb re-called the multiplex PCR reads with MiXCR. In the table there are more than 650,000 distinct CDR3 sequences, 12% to 15% of which are singletons. As concerns this clonotype: The antigen remains unidentified.

General observations from the study: Most clonotypes that expanded in the thyroid above 0.001 also showed up in blood. Ophthalmopathy could be told apart from stable hyperthyroidism with a 13 V-J model.

The patients, who ranged from 18 to 65 in age, presented with newly diagnosed hyperthyroidism lasting under 2 months. Using more than 7.5 ml of fresh peripheral blood, PBMCs were prepared. Germline CDR1 is MNHNS and CDR2 is SASEGT. The CDR3 contains 17 residues. With 6 bases clipped from V and 6 bases from J, the junction kept 9 bases outside the gene matches. The origin of this receptor is a young woman with Graves' hyperthyroidism. Material: blood. This sequence joins TRBV6-1 and TRBJ2-2, with 14 nucleotides matching TRBD2. CDR3 loop: CASRSGLAGGFAGELFF. CDR3 nucleotide sequence: TGTGCCAGCAGATCCGGACTAGCGGGAGGATTCGCCGGGGAGCTGTTTTTT.